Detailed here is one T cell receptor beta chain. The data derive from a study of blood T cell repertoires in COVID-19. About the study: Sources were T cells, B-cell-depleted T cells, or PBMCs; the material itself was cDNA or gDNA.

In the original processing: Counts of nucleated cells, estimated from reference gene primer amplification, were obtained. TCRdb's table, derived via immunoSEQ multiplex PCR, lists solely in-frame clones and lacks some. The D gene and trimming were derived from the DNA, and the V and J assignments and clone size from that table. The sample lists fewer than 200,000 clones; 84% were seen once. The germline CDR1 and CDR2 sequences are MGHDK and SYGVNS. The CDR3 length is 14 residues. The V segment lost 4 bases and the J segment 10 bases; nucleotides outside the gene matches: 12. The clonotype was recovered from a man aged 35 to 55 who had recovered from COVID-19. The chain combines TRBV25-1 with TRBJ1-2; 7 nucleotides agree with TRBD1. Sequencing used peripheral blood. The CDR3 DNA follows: TGTGCCAGCAGTGCTTGGACAGGATCGGTTGACTACACCTTC. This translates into CASSAWTGSVDYTF.